The sequence of this TCR beta chain was determined in a study of synovial regulatory T cells in juvenile arthritis (dated by TCRdb to the mid-2010s). For the wider study: Among the sequenced patients, three were classified as therapy-naive, methotrexate plus infliximab was given to one, methotrexate was given to several, and treatment information was unavailable for one. Although effector T cell subsets in the cohort were also sequenced for comparisons, the Treg dataset on its own covers only blood and synovial fluid Treg cells. Treg and Teff subsets from fewer than 14 JIA patients with active disease were included in the TCR repertoire comparisons. The study compared TCRbeta CDR3 repertoires of blood iaTreg cells, other blood Treg cells and synovial fluid Treg cells from matched patient samples. Summary of the overall study and its limitations: Synovial Treg cells shared more CDR3 sequences with iaTreg cells than with other blood Treg cells, and Chao-Jaccard similarity confirmed that synovial Treg cells were more closely related to iaTreg cells. Blood iaTreg cells showed lower TCR diversity than other blood Treg cells, consistent with antigen-driven expansion. Across patients, iaTreg TCR repertoires were largely private and overlapped partially with synovial Teff repertoires and blood CPL repertoires.

The germline V gene encodes CDR1 MNHNY and CDR2 SVGAGI (reference sequence). Measured from the cysteine to the phenylalanine, the CDR3 is 11 residues long. The DNA is not on file. Receptors were amplified or captured by the immunoSEQ multiplex PCR assay. Adaptive Biotechnologies carried out the TCRbeta CDR3 sequencing. The authors processed their data as follows. Repertoire similarity was assessed using the Chao-modified Jaccard index and the median clonotype overlap from 200 random subsamples at equal sample size. The similarity analyses were based on either productive nucleotide sequences or amino acid sequences translated in silico. Hierarchical clustering with single linkage and t-SNE based on Chao-modified Jaccard distances were used to compare repertoires. Repertoire diversity was measured with the Renyi index after sample size normalisation across a range of alpha values. TCRdb obtained this table from immuneACCESS and retained in-frame rearrangements with V and J assigned. These tables miss some clones; where compared with another copy, unresolved V genes account for less than half of the shortfall, and the remainder is unexplained. Clone size and V and J calls were adopted from that table, with D and trimming inferred from the DNA. This sample's table lists 8,000 to 10,000 clones. The top ten clonotypes cover 0.99% of the sample.

Worth noting for this clone: What antigen it recognizes has not been identified.

TCR repertoire donors were about eleven juvenile idiopathic arthritis patients with active disease who had not reached inactive disease, 3 polyarticular and 8 oligoarticular. The TCR-sequenced patients had a median age of about 12 years (range about 2.1-22.9) and median disease duration of roughly seven years (range 0.2-19.1). Samples for TCR repertoire analysis came from two centres in Italy. Peripheral blood mononuclear cells were isolated using a Histopaque-1077 density gradient and were cryopreserved in 90% FCS with approximately 10% DMSO. Sequences were obtained from Treg cells from blood. The meaning of the sample's cell subset or site label: remaining (HLA-DR-negative) circulating blood Treg cells. The TCR sequence derives from a donor younger than 30 with juvenile idiopathic arthritis. The chain uses TRBV6-6 and TRBJ2-1; as DNA is missing, the TRBD2 call by TCRdb cannot be tested. The CDR3 protein sequence reads: CASSYGRAEFF.